These 18 T cell receptor beta chains came from one sample sequenced in a study of OX40 agonist ivuxolimab in advanced cancers. TCRdb's table, derived via immunoSEQ multiplex PCR, lists solely in-frame clones and lacks some. The sample carries about 98,000 clones, 87% recorded once. Sequences were derived from CD4+ or CD8+ T cells sorted from blood, sampled in a trial of the OX40 agonist ivuxolimab. These receptors originate from an adult with an advanced solid tumor such as melanoma, head and neck, liver or kidney cancer.

Notes on this clone: The identical CDR3 is also encoded by other nucleotide sequences in the sample. This chain joins TRBV5-1 and TRBJ2-7, with 7 bases lining up with TRBD1. V dropped 4 bases and J dropped 3; count of bases not matched to a gene: 7. Germline assignment: CDR1 SGHRS and CDR2 YFSETQ. This CDR3 is built from 14 residues. The chain's CDR3 is CASSPGTDNYEQYF. CDR3 in DNA: TGCGCCAGCAGCCCCGGGACAGACAACTACGAGCAGTACTTC.

The chain carries TRBV7-8 and TRBJ1-3, with D tentatively TRBD1 (5 bases). The CDR3 totals 14 residues. Trimming stripped 3 bases from V and 4 bases from J, with 10 bases between. Germline V gene data show CDR1 as SGHVS and CDR2 as FQNEAQ. This CDR3 reads CASSFRGTGNTIYF. CDR3 DNA: TGTGCCAGCAGCTTTAGGGGTACGGGAAACACCATATATTTT.

The J gene is TRBJ2-2, the V gene TRBV9; the D call may be TRBD1 or TRBD2 (5 bases each). Trimming took 0 bases from V and 4 from J, leaving 10 bases between them. The length of the CDR3 is 15 residues. The germline V gene encodes CDR1 SGDLS and CDR2 YYNGEE. The CDR3 loop reads CASSVVGDGTGELFF. The CDR3 region has the DNA TGTGCCAGCAGCGTAGTAGGGGACGGCACCGGGGAGCTGTTTTTT.

The chain is built from TRBV29-1 and TRBJ2-7; the D gene is possibly TRBD1 (6 bases). Germline-derived CDR1 and CDR2 are SQVTM and ANQGSEA. The CDR3 is 14 residues long. V gave up 6 bases and J gave up 4 bases, with 19 bases separating them. The CDR3 nucleotides read TGCAGCGTGGTTTCCGAGACAGGTTCATACGAGCAGTACTTC. Its translation: CSVVSETGSYEQYF.

As concerns this clone: A read error may account for a junction end that differs from germline. The chain links TRBV5-1 to TRBJ2-5; D uncertain. This CDR3 region has 14 residues. Germline CDR1 is SGHRS and CDR2 is YFSETQ. In DNA, the CDR3 is TGCGCCAGCAGTTTGGTAGCTTACCAAGAGACCCAGTACTTC. Translated: CASSLVAYQETQYF.

This clone is a singleton in its sample. The chain carries TRBV2 and TRBJ2-1; D gene unclear. The CDR3 has 14 amino acids. Germline CDR1 reads SNHLY; CDR2 reads FYNNEI. The V and J ends lost 9 bases and 8 bases respectively, with 20 bases between them. CDR3 in DNA: TGTGCCAGAAACCGACAAAGGTATTGGGATGAGCAGTTCTTC. Its translation is CARNRQRYWDEQFF.

The chain employs TRBV28 and TRBJ1-2, with D perhaps matching TRBD1 (6 bases). V gave up 2 bases and J gave up 4 bases, with 8 bases separating them. Germline CDR1 and CDR2: MDHEN and SYDVKM. This CDR3 region has 13 residues. In DNA, the CDR3 is TGTGCCAGCAGTTTAGTAGGGGGCTATGGCTACACCTTC. Its translation is CASSLVGGYGYTF.

The chain links TRBV25-1 to TRBJ1-4; no reliable D call. CDR1 and CDR2 from the germline V gene are MGHDK and SYGVNS. This CDR3 has 15 residues. Trimming cost V 1 base and J 5 bases, with 11 bases left between them. Here the CDR3 reads CASSEFRGDNEKLFF. CDR3 DNA sequence: TGTGCCAGCAGTGAATTCAGAGGAGACAATGAAAAACTGTTTTTT.

The J gene is TRBJ1-2, the V gene TRBV9; tentatively, D is TRBD1 (5 bases). CDR3 length: 12 amino acids. V was pared by 10 bases and J by 4 bases, with 14 bases between. Germline CDR1 reads SGDLS; CDR2 reads YYNGEE. The CDR3 protein is CASSGTLYGYTF. The CDR3 coding sequence is TGTGCCTCTTCCGGGACCCTCTATGGCTACACCTTC.

The CDR3 bases are TGTGCCAGCAGTGAATTCGTGACAGGGAACACTGAAGCTTTCTTT. It encodes CASSEFVTGNTEAFF. The rearrangement uses TRBV25-1 and TRBJ1-1; tentatively, D is TRBD1 (6 bases). The ends were cut back, 1 base at V and 1 base at J, with 10 bases in the middle. This CDR3 has 15 residues. CDR1 and CDR2 from the germline V gene are MGHDK and SYGVNS. The full variable domain, in which reference TRBV25-1 and TRBJ1-1 provide the parts outside the CDR3, is EADIYQTPRYLVIGTGKKITLECSQTMGHDKMYWYQQDPGMELHLIHYSYGVNSTEKGDLSSESTVSRIRTEHFPLTLESARPSHTSQYLCASSEFVTGNTEAFFGQGTRLTVV.

The sample holds a few counts of this clone. The chain employs TRBV27 and TRBJ1-4, with 9 positions matching TRBD1. This CDR3 has 15 amino acids. With 6 bases clipped from V and 6 bases from J, the junction kept 8 bases outside the gene matches. Germline V gene lookup returns CDR1 MNHEY and CDR2 SMNVEV (reference sequence). The CDR3 DNA reads as TGTGCCAGCAGCCCCGAGCGGACAGGGGATGAAAAACTGTTTTTT. Translation gives CASSPERTGDEKLFF.

The chain joins TRBV6-6 to TRBJ1-4; D is unclear. Trimming removed 11 bases from V and 8 bases from J, with 15 bases in between. Germline values: CDR1 MNHNY, CDR2 SVGAGI (reference sequence). The CDR3 is 12 amino acids. This CDR3 is CAVFGSEEKLFF. The CDR3 nucleotides read TGTGCCGTCTTCGGAAGTGAAGAAAAACTGTTTTTT.

The genes are TRBV6-4 and TRBJ1-2; no firm D call. CDR3 length: 9 amino acids. Trimming cost V 8 bases and J 10 bases, with 8 bases left between them. Germline CDR1 MRHNA, CDR2 SNTAGT. The CDR3 bases are TGTGCCAGCCCCCTCGCCTACACCTTC. It yields the protein CASPLAYTF.

The chain links TRBV4-3 to TRBJ2-3; D gene ambiguous. V was clipped by 0 bases and J by 2 bases, with 6 bases between them. Per the germline V gene, CDR1 is LGHNA and CDR2 is YSLEER. The CDR3 runs 14 residues. CDR3 loop: CASSQEALTDTQYF. CDR3 DNA sequence: TGCGCCAGCAGCCAAGAAGCCCTCACAGATACGCAGTATTTT.

J is TRBJ1-1 and V is TRBV18; tentative D call: TRBD1 (6 bases). CDR1 and CDR2 from the germline V gene are KGHSH and LQKENI. The CDR3 has 15 amino acids. V was shortened by 8 bases and J by 1 base, with 17 bases between the two germline ends. This CDR3 is CASLPTQGWNTEAFF. DNA for the CDR3: TGTGCCAGCCTTCCCACACAGGGATGGAACACTGAAGCTTTCTTT.

The chain employs TRBV11-3 and TRBJ2-1; the D is unclear. Trimming took 1 base from V and 10 from J, leaving 17 bases between them. The length of the CDR3 is 15 residues. Germline V lookup: CDR1 SGHNT, CDR2 YENEEA. The CDR3 protein is CASSLGGTEDGEQFF. The CDR3 DNA follows: TGTGCCAGCAGCTTAGGAGGCACCGAGGACGGCGAGCAGTTCTTC.

This rearrangement joins TRBV16 to TRBJ1-1, with D maybe TRBD1 (6 bases). Trimming shortened V by 3 bases and J by 1 base, and 15 bases separated the two germline ends. The germline gives CDR1 KGHSY, CDR2 FQNENV. The CDR3 consists of 16 residues. The CDR3 sequence: CASSHGTGQGNTEAFF. The DNA of the CDR3 is TGTGCCAGCAGCCACGGAACAGGGCAAGGGAACACTGAAGCTTTCTTT.

This sequence joins TRBV25-1 and TRBJ1-2; D unclear. The V gene lost 7 bases and the J gene lost 8 bases, with 11 bases spanning the gap. Germline CDR1 reads MGHDK; CDR2 reads SYGVNS. The CDR3 runs 11 residues. Here the CDR3 DNA reads TGTGCCAGCAAGGATTATAGCGGCTACACCTTC. This translates into CASKDYSGYTF.